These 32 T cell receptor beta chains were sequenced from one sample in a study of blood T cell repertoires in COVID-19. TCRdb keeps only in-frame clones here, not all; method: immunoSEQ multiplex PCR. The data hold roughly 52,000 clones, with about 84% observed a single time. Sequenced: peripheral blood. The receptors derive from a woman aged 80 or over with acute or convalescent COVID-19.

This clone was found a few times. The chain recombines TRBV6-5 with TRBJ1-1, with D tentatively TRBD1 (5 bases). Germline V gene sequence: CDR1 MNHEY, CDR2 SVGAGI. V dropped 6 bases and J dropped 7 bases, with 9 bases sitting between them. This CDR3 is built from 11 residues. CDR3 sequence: CASSRVGEAFF. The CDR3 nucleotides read TGTGCCAGCAGCAGGGTGGGTGAAGCTTTCTTT.

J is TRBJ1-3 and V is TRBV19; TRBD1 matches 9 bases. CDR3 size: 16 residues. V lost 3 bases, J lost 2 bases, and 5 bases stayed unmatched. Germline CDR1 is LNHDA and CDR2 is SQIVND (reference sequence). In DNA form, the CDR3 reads TGTGCCAGTAGTATCTCAACAGGGGGCCCTGGAAACACCATATATTTT. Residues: CASSISTGGPGNTIYF.

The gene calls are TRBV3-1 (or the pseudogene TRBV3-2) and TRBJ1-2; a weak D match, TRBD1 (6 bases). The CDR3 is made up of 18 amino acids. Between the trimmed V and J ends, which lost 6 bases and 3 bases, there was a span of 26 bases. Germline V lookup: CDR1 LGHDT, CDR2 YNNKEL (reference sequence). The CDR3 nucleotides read TGTGCCAGCAGTAGCCTTAAGGGGGGGCAAAGAAGCTACTATGGCTACACCTTC. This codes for CASSSLKGGQRSYYGYTF.

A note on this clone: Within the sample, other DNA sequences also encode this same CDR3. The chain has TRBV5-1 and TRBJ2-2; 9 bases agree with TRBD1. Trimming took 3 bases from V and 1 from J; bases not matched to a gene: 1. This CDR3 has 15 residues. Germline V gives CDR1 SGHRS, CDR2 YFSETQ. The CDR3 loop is CASSSGQGNTGELFF. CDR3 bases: TGCGCCAGCAGCTCGGGACAGGGGAACACCGGGGAGCTGTTTTTT.

The CDR3 reads CAWRKRTSNYGYTF. CDR3 DNA sequence: TGTGCCTGGAGGAAGCGGACCTCTAACTATGGCTACACCTTC. The chain combines TRBV30 with TRBJ1-2; D gene uncertain. V was shortened by 3 bases and J by 0 bases, with 11 bases between the two germline ends. The CDR3 length is 14 residues. Germline-derived CDR1 and CDR2 are GTSNPN and SVGIG (reference sequence).

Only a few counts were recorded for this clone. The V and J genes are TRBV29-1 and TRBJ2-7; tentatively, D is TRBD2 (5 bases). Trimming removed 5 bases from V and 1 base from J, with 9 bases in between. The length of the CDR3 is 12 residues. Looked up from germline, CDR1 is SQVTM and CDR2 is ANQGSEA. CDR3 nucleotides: TGCAGCGTTCGGGAAACTTCCTACGAGCAGTACTTC. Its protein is CSVRETSYEQYF.

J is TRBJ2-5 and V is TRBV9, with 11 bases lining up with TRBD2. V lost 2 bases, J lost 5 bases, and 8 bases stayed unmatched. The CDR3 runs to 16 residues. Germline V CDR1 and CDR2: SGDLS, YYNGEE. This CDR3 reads CASSVSSGGAFETQYF. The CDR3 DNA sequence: TGTGCCAGCAGCGTTAGTAGCGGGGGGGCATTTGAGACCCAGTACTTC. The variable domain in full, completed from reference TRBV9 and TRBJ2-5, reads DSGVTQTPKHLITATGQRVTLRCSPRSGDLSVYWYQQSLDQGLQFLIQYYNGEERAKGNILERFSAQQFPDLHSELNLSSLELGDSALYFCASSVSSGGAFETQYFGPGTRLLVL.

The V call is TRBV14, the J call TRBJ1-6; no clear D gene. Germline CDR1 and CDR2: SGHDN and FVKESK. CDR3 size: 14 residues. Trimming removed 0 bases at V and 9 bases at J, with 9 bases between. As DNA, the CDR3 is TGTGCCAGCAGCCAAGACAGTTTTGTTTCACCCCTCCACTTT. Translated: CASSQDSFVSPLHF.

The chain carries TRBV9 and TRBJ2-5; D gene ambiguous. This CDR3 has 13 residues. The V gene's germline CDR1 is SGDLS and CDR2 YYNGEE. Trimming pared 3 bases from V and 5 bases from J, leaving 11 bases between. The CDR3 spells CASSADTWETQYF. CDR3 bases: TGTGCCAGCAGCGCCGACACGTGGGAGACCCAGTACTTC.

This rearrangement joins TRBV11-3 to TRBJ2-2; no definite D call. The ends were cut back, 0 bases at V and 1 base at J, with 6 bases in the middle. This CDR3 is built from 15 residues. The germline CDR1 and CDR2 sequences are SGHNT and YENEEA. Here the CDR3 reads CASSLDGRNTGELFF. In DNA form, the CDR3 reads TGTGCCAGCAGCTTAGATGGCAGGAACACCGGGGAGCTGTTTTTT.

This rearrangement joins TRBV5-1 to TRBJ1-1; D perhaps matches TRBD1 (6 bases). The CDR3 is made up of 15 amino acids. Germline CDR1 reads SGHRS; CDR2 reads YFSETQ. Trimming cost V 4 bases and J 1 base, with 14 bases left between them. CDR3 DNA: TGCGCCAGCAGCCTTGGACAGATAAGGAACACTGAAGCTTTCTTT. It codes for CASSLGQIRNTEAFF.

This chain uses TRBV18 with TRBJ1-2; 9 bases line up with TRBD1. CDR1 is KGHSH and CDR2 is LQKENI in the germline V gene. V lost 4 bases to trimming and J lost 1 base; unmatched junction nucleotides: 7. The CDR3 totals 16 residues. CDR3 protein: CASSLLGTGINYGYTF. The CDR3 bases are TGTGCCAGCTCACTACTCGGGACAGGGATTAACTATGGCTACACCTTC.

The DNA for the CDR3 is TGTGCCAGCAGTTCCGTGGTAGCGGGGGGGCTAGAGACCCAGTACTTC. Encoded protein: CASSSVVAGGLETQYF. This rearrangement joins TRBV28 to TRBJ2-5; 11 bases agree with TRBD2. The V and J ends lost 4 bases and 4 bases, in that order; junction bases with no gene match: 8. The CDR3 has 16 amino acids. Germline V CDR1 and CDR2: MDHEN, SYDVKM.

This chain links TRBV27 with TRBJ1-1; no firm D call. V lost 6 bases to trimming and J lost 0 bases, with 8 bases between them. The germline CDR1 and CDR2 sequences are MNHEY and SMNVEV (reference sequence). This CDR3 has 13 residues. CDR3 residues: CASRQTMNTEAFF. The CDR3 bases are TGTGCCAGCAGACAAACAATGAACACTGAAGCTTTCTTT.

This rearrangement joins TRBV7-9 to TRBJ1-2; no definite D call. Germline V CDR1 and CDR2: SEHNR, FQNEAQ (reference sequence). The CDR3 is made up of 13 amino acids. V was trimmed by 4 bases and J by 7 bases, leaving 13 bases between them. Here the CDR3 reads CASSSPAGGGYTF. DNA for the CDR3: TGTGCCAGCAGCTCCCCCGCAGGAGGTGGCTACACCTTC.

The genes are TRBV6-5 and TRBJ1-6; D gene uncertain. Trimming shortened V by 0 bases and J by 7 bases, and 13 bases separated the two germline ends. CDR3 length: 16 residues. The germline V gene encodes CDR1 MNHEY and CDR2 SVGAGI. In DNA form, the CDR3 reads TGTGCCAGCAGTTACTCGGCCCTGACTGAGAATTCACCCCTCCACTTT. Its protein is CASSYSALTENSPLHF.

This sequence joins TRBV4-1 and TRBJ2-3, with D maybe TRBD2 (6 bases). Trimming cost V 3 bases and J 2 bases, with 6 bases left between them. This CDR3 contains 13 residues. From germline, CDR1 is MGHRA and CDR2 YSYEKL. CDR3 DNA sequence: TGCGCCAGCAGCCAGGGACTCACAGATACGCAGTATTTT. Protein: CASSQGLTDTQYF.

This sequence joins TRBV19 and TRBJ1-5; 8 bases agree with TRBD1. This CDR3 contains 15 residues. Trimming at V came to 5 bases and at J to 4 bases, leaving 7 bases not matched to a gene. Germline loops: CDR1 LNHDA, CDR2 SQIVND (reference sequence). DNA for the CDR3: TGTGCCAGTAGTCCCGACACAGGGGGGAATCAGCCCCAGCATTTT. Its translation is CASSPDTGGNQPQHF.

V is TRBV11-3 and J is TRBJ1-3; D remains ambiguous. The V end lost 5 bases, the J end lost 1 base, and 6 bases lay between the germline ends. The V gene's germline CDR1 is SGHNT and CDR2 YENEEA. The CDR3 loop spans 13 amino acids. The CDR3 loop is CASSPTSGNTIYF. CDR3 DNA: TGTGCCAGCAGCCCCACATCTGGAAACACCATATATTTT. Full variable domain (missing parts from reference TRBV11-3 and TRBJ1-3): EAGVVQSPRYKIIEKKQPVAFWCNPISGHNTLYWYLQNLGQGPELLIRYENEEAVDDSQLPKDRFSAERLKGVDSTLKIQPAELGDSAVYLCASSPTSGNTIYFGEGSWLTVV.

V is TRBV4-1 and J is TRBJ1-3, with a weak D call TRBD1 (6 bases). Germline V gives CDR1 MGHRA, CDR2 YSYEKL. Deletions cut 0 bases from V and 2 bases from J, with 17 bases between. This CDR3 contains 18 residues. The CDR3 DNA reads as TGCGCCAGCAGCCAAGAAAACCAAGCGACAGGACCTGGAAACACCATATATTTT. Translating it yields CASSQENQATGPGNTIYF.

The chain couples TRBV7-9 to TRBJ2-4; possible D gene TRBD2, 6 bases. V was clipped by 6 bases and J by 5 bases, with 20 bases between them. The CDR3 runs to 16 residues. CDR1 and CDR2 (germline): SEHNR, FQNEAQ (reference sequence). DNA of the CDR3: TGTGCCAGCAGTTATTATCCGGGGGAGGTACAAAACATTCAGTACTTC. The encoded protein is CASSYYPGEVQNIQYF.

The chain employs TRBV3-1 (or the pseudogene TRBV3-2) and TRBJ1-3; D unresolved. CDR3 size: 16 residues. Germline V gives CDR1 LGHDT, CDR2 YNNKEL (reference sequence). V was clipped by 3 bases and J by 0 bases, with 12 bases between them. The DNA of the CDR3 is TGTGCCAGCAGCCAGAGCCCGCTCCGCTCTGGAAACACCATATATTTT. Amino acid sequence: CASSQSPLRSGNTIYF.

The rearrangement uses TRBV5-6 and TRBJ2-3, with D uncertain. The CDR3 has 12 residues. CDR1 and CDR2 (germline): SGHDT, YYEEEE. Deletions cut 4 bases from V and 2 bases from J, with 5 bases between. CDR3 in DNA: TGTGCCAGCAGCGACTTCACAGATACGCAGTATTTT. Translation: CASSDFTDTQYF.

The CDR3 coding sequence is TGTGCCAGCAGCAACGGGGATAGGTCACCCCTCCACTTT. This sequence encodes CASSNGDRSPLHF. The V call is TRBV9, the J call TRBJ1-6; no clear D. CDR3 length: 13 residues. Germline-derived CDR1 and CDR2 are SGDLS and YYNGEE. The germline V and J ends were trimmed by 4 bases and 10 bases, with 12 bases remaining between them.

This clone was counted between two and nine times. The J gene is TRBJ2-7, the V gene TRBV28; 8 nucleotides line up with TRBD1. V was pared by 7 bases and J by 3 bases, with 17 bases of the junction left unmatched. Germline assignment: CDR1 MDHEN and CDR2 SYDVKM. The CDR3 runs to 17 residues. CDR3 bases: TGTGCCAGCACGACCAGAATCGGGACAGGTCTCGACTACGAGCAGTACTTC. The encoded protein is CASTTRIGTGLDYEQYF. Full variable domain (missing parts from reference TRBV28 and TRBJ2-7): DVKVTQSSRYLVKRTGEKVFLECVQDMDHENMFWYRQDPGLGLRLIYFSYDVKMKEKGDIPEGYSVSREKKERFSLILESASTNQTSMYLCASTTRIGTGLDYEQYFGPGTRLTVT.

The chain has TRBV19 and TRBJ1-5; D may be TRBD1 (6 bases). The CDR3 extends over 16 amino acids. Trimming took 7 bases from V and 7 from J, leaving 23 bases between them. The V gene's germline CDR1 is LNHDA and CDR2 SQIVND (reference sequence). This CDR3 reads CASKGERGGRGQPQHF. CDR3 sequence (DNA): TGTGCCAGTAAGGGGGAACGGGGGGGACGAGGACAGCCCCAGCATTTT.

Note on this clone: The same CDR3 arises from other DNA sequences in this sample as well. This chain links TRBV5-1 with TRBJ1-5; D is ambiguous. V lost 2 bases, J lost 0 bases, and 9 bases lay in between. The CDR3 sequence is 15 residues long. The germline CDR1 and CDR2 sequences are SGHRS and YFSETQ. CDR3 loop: CASSLGGYSNQPQHF. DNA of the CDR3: TGCGCCAGCAGCTTAGGCGGGTATAGCAATCAGCCCCAGCATTTT. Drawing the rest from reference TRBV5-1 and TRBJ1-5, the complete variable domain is KAGVTQTPRYLIKTRGQQVTLSCSPISGHRSVSWYQQTPGQGLQFLFEYFSETQRNKGNFPGRFSGRQFSNSRSEMNVSTLELGDSALYLCASSLGGYSNQPQHFGDGTRLSIL.

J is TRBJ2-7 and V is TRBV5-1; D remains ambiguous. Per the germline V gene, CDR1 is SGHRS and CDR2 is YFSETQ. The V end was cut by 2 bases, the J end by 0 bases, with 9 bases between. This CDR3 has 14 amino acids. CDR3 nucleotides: TGCGCCAGCAGCTTAGAGACAAACTCCTACGAGCAGTACTTC. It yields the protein CASSLETNSYEQYF.

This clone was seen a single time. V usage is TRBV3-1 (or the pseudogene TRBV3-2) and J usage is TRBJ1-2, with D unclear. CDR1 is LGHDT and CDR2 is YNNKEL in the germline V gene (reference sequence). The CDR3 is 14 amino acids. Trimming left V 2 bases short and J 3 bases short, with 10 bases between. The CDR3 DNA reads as TGTGCCAGCAGCCAAAGGTGGCAGGACTATGGCTACACCTTC. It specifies CASSQRWQDYGYTF.

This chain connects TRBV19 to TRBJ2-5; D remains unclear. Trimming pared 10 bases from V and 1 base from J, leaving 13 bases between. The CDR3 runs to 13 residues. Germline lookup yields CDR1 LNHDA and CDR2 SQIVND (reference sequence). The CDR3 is CATSASVQETQYF. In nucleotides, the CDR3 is TGTGCCACCTCCGCGAGCGTCCAAGAGACCCAGTACTTC.

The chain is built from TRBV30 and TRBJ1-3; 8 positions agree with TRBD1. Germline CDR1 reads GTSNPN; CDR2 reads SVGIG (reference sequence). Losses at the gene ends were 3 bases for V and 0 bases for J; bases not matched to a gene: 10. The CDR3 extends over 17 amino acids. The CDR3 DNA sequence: TGTGCCTGGAGCCGAAAGGACAGGGCAAGCTCTGGAAACACCATATATTTT. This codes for CAWSRKDRASSGNTIYF. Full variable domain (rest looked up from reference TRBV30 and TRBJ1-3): SQTIHQWPATLVQPVGSPLSLECTVEGTSNPNLYWYRQAAGRGLQLLFYSVGIGQISSEVPQNLSASRPQDRQFILSSKKLLLSDSGFYLCAWSRKDRASSGNTIYFGEGSWLTVV.

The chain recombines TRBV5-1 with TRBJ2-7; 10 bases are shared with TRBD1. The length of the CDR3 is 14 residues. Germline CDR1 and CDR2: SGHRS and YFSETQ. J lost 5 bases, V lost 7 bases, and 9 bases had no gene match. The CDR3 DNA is TGCGCCAGCCGCCTGGACAGGGGGAGTGACGAGCAGTACTTC. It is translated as CASRLDRGSDEQYF.